This record covers a single T cell receptor beta chain. Original methodology: Amplified reference gene primers provided the basis for estimating nucleated cell counts. Repertoires were generated with immunoSEQ multiplex PCR, while TCRdb's copy carries only in-frame clones and drops some. D and trimming were read from the DNA, whereas the V and J calls and clone size are those reported in that table. The table has approximately 84,000 clones, 70% to 90% seen once. The sample comes from a study of blood T cell repertoires in COVID-19. Study in general: COVID-19 samples collected from the United States, Italy and Spain covered acute and convalescent phases. Nucleic acid was either cDNA or gDNA, and it came from T cells, B-cell-depleted T cells, or PBMCs.

Germline loops: CDR1 ENHRY, CDR2 SYGVKD. Trimming pared 6 bases from V and 4 bases from J, leaving 13 bases between. This CDR3 has 13 amino acids. The chain combines TRBV10-3 with TRBJ2-7, with a possible D match to TRBD1 (5 bases). This sequence originates from a human donor in a cohort sampled during active COVID-19. The sequenced material came from peripheral blood. The CDR3 spells CAISSGNRYEQYF. DNA of the CDR3: TGTGCCATCAGCTCAGGGAATCGGTACGAGCAGTACTTC.